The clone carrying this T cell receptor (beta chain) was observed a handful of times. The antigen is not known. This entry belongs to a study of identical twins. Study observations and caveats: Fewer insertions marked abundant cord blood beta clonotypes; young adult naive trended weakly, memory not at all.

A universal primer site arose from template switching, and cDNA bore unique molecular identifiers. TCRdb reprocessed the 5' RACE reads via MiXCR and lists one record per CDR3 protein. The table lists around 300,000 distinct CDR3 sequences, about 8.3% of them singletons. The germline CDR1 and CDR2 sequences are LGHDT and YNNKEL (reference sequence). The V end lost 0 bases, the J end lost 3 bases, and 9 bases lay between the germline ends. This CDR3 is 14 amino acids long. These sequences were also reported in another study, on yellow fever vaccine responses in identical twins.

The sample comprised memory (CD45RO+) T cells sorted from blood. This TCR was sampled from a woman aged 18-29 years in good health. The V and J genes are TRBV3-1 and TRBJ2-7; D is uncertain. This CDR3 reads CASSQDQRYYEQYF. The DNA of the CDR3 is TGTGCCAGCAGCCAAGACCAGCGTTACTACGAGCAGTACTTC.